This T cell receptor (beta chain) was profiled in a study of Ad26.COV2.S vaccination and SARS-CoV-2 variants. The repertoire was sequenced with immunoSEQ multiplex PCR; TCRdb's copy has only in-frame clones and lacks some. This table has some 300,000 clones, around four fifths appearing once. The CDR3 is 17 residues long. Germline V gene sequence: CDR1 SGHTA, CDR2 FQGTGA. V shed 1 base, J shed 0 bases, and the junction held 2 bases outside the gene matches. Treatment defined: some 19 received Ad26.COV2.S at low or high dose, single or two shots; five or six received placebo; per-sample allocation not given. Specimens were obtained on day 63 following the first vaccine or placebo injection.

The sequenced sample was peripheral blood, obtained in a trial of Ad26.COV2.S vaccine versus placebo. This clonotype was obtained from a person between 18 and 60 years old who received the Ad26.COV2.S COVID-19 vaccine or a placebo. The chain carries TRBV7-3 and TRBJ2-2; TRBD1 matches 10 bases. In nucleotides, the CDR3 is TGTGCCAGCAGCTTAAATGGACAGGGGGCGAACACCGGGGAGCTGTTTTTT. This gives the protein CASSLNGQGANTGELFF.